This TCR beta chain originates from a study of glioma-infiltrating T cells after dendritic cell vaccination. About the research overall: Patients had newly diagnosed or recurrent glioblastoma and received dendritic cell vaccines. Between the early 2000s and the early 2010s, patients got autologous tumor lysate-pulsed dendritic cell vaccines. Patients received three intradermal dendritic cell vaccine injections at biweekly intervals.

Only patients with spare fresh-frozen tumor and over two years of follow-up were included. Trimming took 2 bases from V and 2 from J; bases not matched to a gene: 2. Germline CDR1 MNHEY, CDR2 SMNVEV (reference sequence). The CDR3 has 14 amino acids. TCRdb keeps only in-frame clones here, not all; method: immunoSEQ multiplex PCR. The data contain tens of thousands of clones, approximately 90% of them seen just once; the ten biggest clones take up 3% to 4%. Sequenced material: blood, taken before dendritic cell vaccination. The chain carries TRBV27 and TRBJ1-1; 7 nucleotides line up with TRBD1. The receptor was isolated from a human donor with glioblastoma. CDR3 sequence reads: CASSLDRANTEAFF. In DNA form, the CDR3 reads TGTGCCAGCAGTTTAGACAGGGCTAACACTGAAGCTTTCTTT.